This T cell receptor (beta chain) came from a study of cytomegalovirus exposure and HLA in healthy donors. For the study at large: An earlier analysis identified 117 million unique TCR beta sequences in approximately 170 million T cells.

The CDR3 is 17 amino acids. The ends lost 1 base at V and 8 bases at J; junction bases unmatched: 14. The germline gives CDR1 SGHNT, CDR2 YYREEE (reference sequence). With 60 Vbeta and 13 Jbeta primers, the PCR was carried out. Data came from immunoSEQ multiplex PCR; TCRdb stores just in-frame clones and leaves some out. Of some 150,000 clones detected, 78% appear once; the ten largest clones hold less than 3.5%. General study findings and limits: Differences between HLA loci emerged in a later analysis of TCR association rates, with DRB1 most and HLA-C fewest. For TCR beta chains, V- and J-gene trimming was later linked to a missense DCLRE1C variant.

As concerns this clone: Antigen specificity is unknown.

The clonotype comes from a male donor in good health and CMV-seronegative. The specimen sequenced was PBMCs. The J gene is TRBJ1-2, the V gene TRBV5-4; 10 bases map to TRBD1. The CDR3 spells CASSLRRDRGRGGGYTF. The CDR3 bases are TGTGCCAGCAGCTTGAGAAGAGACAGGGGGCGCGGGGGAGGCTACACCTTC.